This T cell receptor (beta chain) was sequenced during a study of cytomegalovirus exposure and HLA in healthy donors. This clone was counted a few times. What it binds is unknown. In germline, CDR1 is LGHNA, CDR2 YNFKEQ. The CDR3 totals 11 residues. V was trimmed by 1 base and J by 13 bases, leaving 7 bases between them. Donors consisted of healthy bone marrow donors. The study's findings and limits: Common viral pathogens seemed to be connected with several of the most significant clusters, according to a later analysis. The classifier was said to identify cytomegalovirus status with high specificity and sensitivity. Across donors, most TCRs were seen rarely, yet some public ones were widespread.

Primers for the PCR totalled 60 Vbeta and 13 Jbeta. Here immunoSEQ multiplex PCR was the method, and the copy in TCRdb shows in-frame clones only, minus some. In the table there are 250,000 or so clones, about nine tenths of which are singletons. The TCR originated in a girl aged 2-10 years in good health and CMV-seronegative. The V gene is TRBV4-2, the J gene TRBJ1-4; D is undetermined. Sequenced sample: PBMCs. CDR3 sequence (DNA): TGTGCCAGCAGCCAAGGGGCAGGACTGTTTTTT. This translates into CASSQGAGLFF.